Shown below are 29 T cell receptor beta chains from a single sample sequenced in a study of T cells in pancreatic ductal adenocarcinoma. Selected pancreatic ductal adenocarcinoma patients had undergone surgery without neoadjuvant therapy. Using immunoSEQ multiplex PCR, the repertoire was profiled, and TCRdb retains in-frame clones only, with some absent. Of about 16,000 clones listed, 88% were seen once; the top ten hold 0.94%. Sample: PBMCs. The receptors shown here come from a human donor with pancreatic ductal adenocarcinoma.

The chain links TRBV5-4 to TRBJ2-3; 10 bases line up with TRBD2. This CDR3 is built from 16 residues. Trimming took 5 bases from V and 0 from J; bases not matched to a gene: 6. CDR1 and CDR2 from the germline V gene are SGHNT and YYREEE (reference sequence). CDR3 in DNA: TGTGCCAGCAGGGCTAGCGGGGGCAGTAGCACAGATACGCAGTATTTT. Translated, it gives CASRASGGSSTDTQYF.

The CDR3 sequence is CASSLSTLNTEAFF. The CDR3 bases are TGTGCCAGCAGTTTATCGACACTGAACACTGAAGCTTTCTTT. The V gene is TRBV27, the J gene TRBJ1-1, with D hard to call. Germline-derived CDR1 and CDR2 are MNHEY and SMNVEV (reference sequence). V was pared by 0 bases and J by 0 bases, with 5 bases between. The CDR3 totals 14 residues.

The chain couples TRBV28 to TRBJ1-2, with TRBD1 matching over 11 bases. The CDR3 has 16 amino acids. V was pared by 10 bases and J by 3 bases, with 13 bases of the junction left unmatched. Germline V gene sequence: CDR1 MDHEN, CDR2 SYDVKM. In DNA form, the CDR3 reads TGTGCCACCAACGGTTGGGGGGACAGGGGGGACTATGGCTACACCTTC. Translated: CATNGWGDRGDYGYTF.

The chain joins TRBV28 to TRBJ2-3, with 9 positions matching TRBD2. Germline V gene data show CDR1 as MDHEN and CDR2 as SYDVKM. With 5 bases clipped from V and 2 bases from J, the junction kept 11 bases outside the gene matches. The CDR3 extends over 17 amino acids. DNA for the CDR3: TGTGCCAGCAGTCCCAGTGGTAGCGGGGGTCTCACAGATACGCAGTATTTT. It is translated as CASSPSGSGGLTDTQYF. Looking up the rest from reference TRBV28 and TRBJ2-3 gives the full variable domain: DVKVTQSSRYLVKRTGEKVFLECVQDMDHENMFWYRQDPGLGLRLIYFSYDVKMKEKGDIPEGYSVSREKKERFSLILESASTNQTSMYLCASSPSGSGGLTDTQYFGPGTRLTVL.

V usage is TRBV28 and J usage is TRBJ1-6; 10 bases are shared with TRBD1. This CDR3 has 15 residues. Trimming cost V 1 base and J 10 bases; bases outside gene matches: 4. The germline gives CDR1 MDHEN, CDR2 SYDVKM. The CDR3 here is CASSLLGTGASPLHF. The CDR3 nucleotides are TGTGCCAGCAGTTTATTAGGGACAGGGGCCTCACCCCTCCACTTT.

The V and J genes are TRBV2 and TRBJ2-3, with TRBD2 identical over 9 bases. This CDR3 region has 15 residues. Germline CDR1 reads SNHLY; CDR2 reads FYNNEI. With V trimmed by 8 bases and J by 1 base, 7 bases remained unmatched. CDR3 coding DNA: TGTGCCAGCGCGGCGGGGGGGCCGGGCACAGATACGCAGTATTTT. It translates to CASAAGGPGTDTQYF.

The genes are TRBV5-4 and TRBJ2-1; the match to TRBD2 covers 7 bases. With V trimmed by 3 bases and J by 2 bases, 11 bases remained unmatched. Germline V lookup: CDR1 SGHNT, CDR2 YYREEE (reference sequence). This CDR3 comprises 17 residues. CDR3 sequence: CASSYSPGGDAYNEQFF. The CDR3 nucleotides are TGTGCCAGCAGCTATTCTCCTGGGGGGGACGCCTACAATGAGCAGTTCTTC. The variable domain in full, completed from reference TRBV5-4 and TRBJ2-1, reads ETGVTQSPTHLIKTRGQQVTLRCSSQSGHNTVSWYQQALGQGPQFIFQYYREEENGRGNFPPRFSGLQFPNYSSELNVNALELDDSALYLCASSYSPGGDAYNEQFFGPGTRLTVL.

This clone was observed a single time. The genes are TRBV7-3 and TRBJ1-6, with D unclear. Trimming cost V 5 bases and J 1 base, with 6 bases left between them. Germline V gene sequence: CDR1 SGHTA, CDR2 FQGTGA. The CDR3 is 14 amino acids. The CDR3 region has the DNA TGTGCCAGCAGCCTTCGTTCCTATAATTCACCCCTCCACTTT. It codes for CASSLRSYNSPLHF.

The sample holds one count of this clone. The chain joins TRBV7-6 to TRBJ1-1; D may be TRBD1 (5 bases). Germline lookup yields CDR1 SGHVS and CDR2 FNYEAQ. Between the trimmed V and J ends, which lost 1 base and 0 bases, there was a span of 9 bases. CDR3 length: 15 residues. Here the CDR3 DNA reads TGTGCCAGCAGCTTAGGGGGCCCCATGAACACTGAAGCTTTCTTT. Translating gives CASSLGGPMNTEAFF.

This clone has only a few counts. This rearrangement joins TRBV29-1 to TRBJ1-1, with D unresolved. The CDR3 is 11 residues long. V was shortened by 7 bases and J by 3 bases, with 9 bases between the two germline ends. Germline V gives CDR1 SQVTM, CDR2 ANQGSEA. For the CDR3, the DNA is TGCAGCGGGGAGGTGTACACTGAAGCTTTCTTT. Residues: CSGEVYTEAFF.

This rearrangement joins TRBV5-1 to TRBJ1-1; no firm D call. Trimming left V 2 bases short and J 1 base short, with 6 bases between. Germline assignment: CDR1 SGHRS and CDR2 YFSETQ. The CDR3 is made up of 13 amino acids. The CDR3 is CASSFTENTEAFF. The DNA of the CDR3 is TGCGCCAGCAGCTTTACAGAGAACACTGAAGCTTTCTTT.

The V gene is TRBV28, the J gene TRBJ2-5, with 8 bases identical to TRBD2. Germline V gene sequence: CDR1 MDHEN, CDR2 SYDVKM. V dropped 3 bases and J dropped 4; count of bases not matched to a gene: 7. The CDR3 extends over 15 amino acids. The CDR3 bases are TGTGCCAGCAGTTTTGGGCGGGGGGATGGAGAGACCCAGTACTTC. This sequence encodes CASSFGRGDGETQYF. The complete variable domain, with remaining parts taken from reference TRBV28 and TRBJ2-5, reads DVKVTQSSRYLVKRTGEKVFLECVQDMDHENMFWYRQDPGLGLRLIYFSYDVKMKEKGDIPEGYSVSREKKERFSLILESASTNQTSMYLCASSFGRGDGETQYFGPGTRLLVL.

The J gene is TRBJ1-2, the V gene TRBV5-6; 7 positions match TRBD1. CDR1 and CDR2 from the germline V gene are SGHDT and YYEEEE. Unmatched junction bases numbered 9, after V lost 0 bases and J lost 4 bases. The CDR3 sequence is 16 residues long. The DNA of the CDR3 is TGTGCCAGCAGCTTGGTTGACTCTGGACAGGTCTATGGCTACACCTTC. It translates to CASSLVDSGQVYGYTF.

V is TRBV19 and J is TRBJ1-1; D ambiguous. Trimming removed 5 bases from V and 7 bases from J, with 14 bases in between. Per the germline V gene, CDR1 is LNHDA and CDR2 is SQIVND (reference sequence). This CDR3 has 13 amino acids. CDR3 sequence reads: CASSPQADVEAFF. The CDR3 coding sequence is TGTGCCAGTAGTCCGCAGGCAGACGTTGAAGCTTTCTTT.

The genes are TRBV7-2 and TRBJ2-5; TRBD2 agrees at 12 bases. The CDR3 has 16 amino acids. In germline, CDR1 is SGHTA, CDR2 FQGNSA. Trimming removed 3 bases from V and 2 bases from J; junction bases left unmatched: 4. CDR3 protein: CASSFRLAGDQETQYF. CDR3 DNA sequence: TGTGCCAGCAGCTTCCGACTAGCGGGGGATCAAGAGACCCAGTACTTC.

This chain uses TRBV7-2 with TRBJ1-3, with D possibly being TRBD1 (6 bases). The CDR3 runs 16 residues. The germline gives CDR1 SGHTA, CDR2 FQGNSA. Deletions cut 3 bases from V and 4 bases from J, with 16 bases between. As DNA, the CDR3 is TGTGCCAGCAGCTTCAGGGGTCCAGTGGTCGGAAACACCATATATTTT. This translates into CASSFRGPVVGNTIYF.

V is TRBV5-1 and J is TRBJ2-7, with a possible D match to TRBD1 (6 bases). V was cut by 4 bases and J by 6 bases, with 17 bases left in between. The CDR3 contains 14 residues. The germline V gene has CDR1 SGHRS and CDR2 YFSETQ. CDR3 in DNA: TGCGCCAGCAGCCGCGAGGGGGTTCCACCCGAGCAGTACTTC. Its translation is CASSREGVPPEQYF.

V usage is TRBV7-2 and J usage is TRBJ2-1; D remains ambiguous. CDR3 length: 14 amino acids. From germline, CDR1 is SGHTA and CDR2 FQGNSA. The ends were cut back, 3 bases at V and 7 bases at J, with 13 bases in the middle. The CDR3 reads CASSFGTPVNEQFF. Written as DNA, the CDR3 is TGTGCCAGCAGCTTCGGTACTCCCGTAAATGAGCAGTTCTTC. The full variable domain, with the rest looked up from reference TRBV7-2 and TRBJ2-1, is GAGVSQSPSNKVTEKGKDVELRCDPISGHTALYWYRQSLGQGLEFLIYFQGNSAPDKSGLPSDRFSAERTGGSVSTLTIQRTQQEDSAVYLCASSFGTPVNEQFFGPGTRLTVL.

The rearrangement links TRBV6-1 to TRBJ1-6; D remains unclear. Germline V gene lookup returns CDR1 MNHNS and CDR2 SASEGT. This CDR3 is built from 13 residues. Trimming removed 7 bases at V and 8 bases at J, with 12 bases between. The CDR3 DNA follows: TGTGCCAGCAACACCGGGGTGGATTCACCCCTCCACTTT. It specifies CASNTGVDSPLHF.

CDR3 in DNA: TGTGCCAGCAGCTCTCGGGACAGGGGTTACAATGAGCAGTTCTTC. Protein product: CASSSRDRGYNEQFF. The chain recombines TRBV11-3 with TRBJ2-1; the match to TRBD1 covers 10 bases. After removal of 4 bases from V and 4 bases from J, the junction contained 4 bases not matched to a gene. Germline V gene sequence: CDR1 SGHNT, CDR2 YENEEA. The CDR3 is 15 amino acids.

For the CDR3, the DNA is TGTGCCAGCAGAGAAACAGAGAACACTGAAGCTTTCTTT. This gives the protein CASRETENTEAFF. The V and J genes are TRBV7-2 and TRBJ1-1, with D unresolved. V lost 6 bases, J lost 1 base, and 9 bases lay in between. The CDR3 has 13 amino acids. Germline loops: CDR1 SGHTA, CDR2 FQGNSA.

This chain links TRBV7-9 with TRBJ1-4, with 8 positions matching TRBD1. The ends lost 3 bases at V and 8 bases at J; junction bases unmatched: 5. CDR1 and CDR2 from the germline V gene are SEHNR and FQNEAQ (reference sequence). This CDR3 has 14 residues. The CDR3 bases are TGTGCCAGCAGCTTCGGACAGGGCGTGGAAAAACTGTTTTTT. The encoded protein is CASSFGQGVEKLFF.

V and J are TRBV5-1 and TRBJ1-3; 7 nucleotides line up with TRBD1. CDR3 length: 15 residues. Trimming cost V 2 bases and J 3 bases; bases outside gene matches: 5. Germline V gene lookup returns CDR1 SGHRS and CDR2 YFSETQ. CDR3 coding DNA: TGCGCCAGCAGCTTTGGGACAGTCGTTGGAAACACCATATATTTT. This gives the protein CASSFGTVVGNTIYF.

This chain connects TRBV5-6 to TRBJ2-7, with D perhaps matching TRBD1 (5 bases). Trimming cost V 4 bases and J 3 bases, with 8 bases left between them. The CDR3 is 12 residues long. Germline CDR1 and CDR2: SGHDT and YYEEEE. The CDR3 DNA follows: TGTGCCAGCAGCATCGACAGCTACGAGCAGTACTTC. It is translated as CASSIDSYEQYF.

The chain couples TRBV6-1 to TRBJ2-5, with D possibly matching TRBD1 (6 bases). The CDR3 contains 16 residues. V dropped 3 bases and J dropped 5 bases, with 19 bases sitting between them. Germline V lookup: CDR1 MNHNS, CDR2 SASEGT. CDR3 coding DNA: TGTGCCAGCAGTGATGGGAAGCCGGGACATCTGGAGACCCAGTACTTC. This gives the protein CASSDGKPGHLETQYF.

Remarks on this clone: Distinct nucleotide sequences in the sample also encode this CDR3. The chain joins TRBV29-1 to TRBJ1-2; 10 nucleotides agree with TRBD1. The CDR3 sequence is 13 residues long. V shed 7 bases and J 4 bases; nucleotides not matched to a gene: 6. The V gene's germline CDR1 is SQVTM and CDR2 ANQGSEA. CDR3 protein: CSAQTGGGYGYTF. The DNA for the CDR3 is TGCAGCGCCCAGACAGGGGGCGGCTATGGCTACACCTTC.

The chain has TRBV9 and TRBJ2-2, with TRBD2 as a possible D gene (6 bases). V was cut by 4 bases and J by 1 base, with 14 bases left in between. Per the germline V gene, CDR1 is SGDLS and CDR2 is YYNGEE. The CDR3 totals 16 residues. CDR3 sequence: CASSLTAGLNTGELFF. CDR3 DNA sequence: TGTGCCAGCAGCCTCACCGCGGGGCTGAACACCGGGGAGCTGTTTTTT.

J is TRBJ2-3 and V is TRBV30; D remains unclear. CDR3 length: 13 amino acids. V lost 3 bases and J lost 5, with 12 bases in between. CDR1 and CDR2 (germline): GTSNPN, SVGIG (reference sequence). CDR3 DNA sequence: TGTGCCTGGAGCGCCGAATCGCGAGATACGCAGTATTTT. It translates to CAWSAESRDTQYF.

V usage is TRBV5-1 and J usage is TRBJ1-6, with a tentative D call TRBD1 (6 bases). The V gene's germline CDR1 is SGHRS and CDR2 YFSETQ. V dropped 4 bases and J dropped 9 bases, with 17 bases sitting between them. This CDR3 has 15 residues. CDR3 DNA sequence: TGCGCCAGCAGCCCAGAACAGGGTAAATCTTCACCCCTCCACTTT. Its translation is CASSPEQGKSSPLHF.